The 6 T cell receptor beta chains listed next were all sequenced from one sample in a study of shared clonotypes between healthy human individuals. The protocol was immunoSEQ multiplex PCR, while the TCRdb copy is restricted to in-frame clones and leaves out a portion. The sample yields 2 million to 2.5 million clones, approximately 93% seen once. Sequencing used naive CD4+ T cells from PBMCs. Subset given: CD45RA+ positively selected. All receptors derive from a man between 18 and 29 years old in good health. Some clones in this sample may be carry-over from other donors' samples.

V gene TRBV5-5 combines with J gene TRBJ1-5; D call uncertain. V lost 0 bases to trimming and J lost 1 base, with 11 bases between them. This CDR3 is built from 16 residues. Germline V CDR1 and CDR2: SGHKS, YYEKEE (reference sequence). The DNA for the CDR3 is TGTGCCAGCAGCTTGGCTGGGGTAGACAGCAATCAGCCCCAGCATTTT. It yields the protein CASSLAGVDSNQPQHF. Drawing the rest from reference TRBV5-5 and TRBJ1-5, the complete variable domain is DAGVTQSPTHLIKTRGQQVTLRCSPISGHKSVSWYQQVLGQGPQFIFQYYEKEERGRGNFPDRFSARQFPNYSSELNVNALLLGDSALYLCASSLAGVDSNQPQHFGDGTRLSIL.

The chain is built from TRBV9 and TRBJ2-7, with 8 bases matching TRBD1. Germline values: CDR1 SGDLS, CDR2 YYNGEE. The CDR3 runs 17 residues. V lost 0 bases, J lost 3 bases, and 11 bases stayed unmatched. The CDR3 region is CASSVVPPGQVSYEQYF. In DNA, the CDR3 is TGTGCCAGCAGCGTAGTCCCCCCGGGACAGGTGAGCTACGAGCAGTACTTC.

This clone appeared a single time. The V and J genes are TRBV2 and TRBJ1-2; D may be TRBD1 (6 bases). The V and J ends lost 1 base and 3 bases respectively, with 12 bases between them. The CDR3 runs 15 residues. Germline loops: CDR1 SNHLY, CDR2 FYNNEI. The CDR3 is CASSEGAGAYYGYTF. CDR3 in DNA: TGTGCCAGCAGTGAAGGTGCAGGGGCCTACTATGGCTACACCTTC.

The chain couples TRBV4-1 to TRBJ2-3; 8 bases line up with TRBD2. This CDR3 spans 16 amino acids. V lost 8 bases and J lost 4; bases outside the gene matches: 14. Germline CDR1 MGHRA, CDR2 YSYEKL. The CDR3 nucleotides read TGCGCCAGCGCCTCGAGTAAGCGGGAGAGGTCAGATACGCAGTATTTT. It codes for CASASSKRERSDTQYF.

This clone has just one count. The chain carries TRBV28 and TRBJ2-7, with 9 bases identical to TRBD1. There are 15 residues in the CDR3. Germline V gene data show CDR1 as MDHEN and CDR2 as SYDVKM. Trimming cost V 6 bases and J 5 bases; bases outside gene matches: 11. The CDR3 region has the DNA TGTGCCAGCAGCTCCTTGGGGGACAGGGTGGACGAGCAGTACTTC. Amino acid sequence: CASSSLGDRVDEQYF.

Points on this clone: The sample holds other DNA sequences that translate to the same CDR3. The gene calls are TRBV9 and TRBJ2-7, with 12 bases fitting TRBD2. The germline V gene has CDR1 SGDLS and CDR2 YYNGEE. The CDR3 has 15 residues. V lost 4 bases to trimming and J lost 3 bases; unmatched junction nucleotides: 5. CDR3 protein: CASSPQTSGSYEQYF. The DNA for the CDR3 is TGTGCCAGCAGCCCCCAGACTAGCGGGAGCTACGAGCAGTACTTC.